This T cell receptor (beta chain) was documented in a study of blood T cells in healthy people across ages (dated by TCRdb to between 2014 and 2017). Regarding the study in general: In model experiments, template switching captured about one uniquely barcoded TCR beta cDNA molecule for every two T cells. To avoid experimental bias, donors of different ages were spread randomly across the sequencing lanes. Using deep sequencing normalized with unique cDNA molecular identifiers, the study measured how TCR beta repertoire diversity changes with age. Two additional independent replicas of 1 million unique cDNA reads from the same blood draw were analyzed for two donors (one aged 18 to 30 and one aged 80 or older). Four age groups were formed from the donors: young (average roughly 15 years), middle-aged (approximately 39), aged (approximately 60) and long-lived (around 82). General study outcomes and caveats: Bulk unsorted PBMC profiling prevented conclusive comparison of naive and antigen-experienced compartments. Donor CMV infection status was unknown, potentially confounding age-related changes in expanded clonotypes. Compared with the aged group, the long-lived group had more naive CD4+ T cells, fewer expanded clones and increased TCR diversity, a pattern suggesting age selection. As age increased, observed TCR beta diversity per million T cells dropped in a roughly linear way, and a significant reduction was already evident by age around 41. Total diversity estimates from one million sequenced T cells were considered lower bounds and underestimates. A strong correlation was found between observed TCR beta diversity and the percentage of naive T cells measured by flow cytometry.

Systemically healthy Caucasian individuals from Russia, over 30 in total and aged about 6 to 90 years, were included as donors. Each donor gave 8 to 10 milliliters of peripheral blood, drawn into EDTA-treated Vacutainer tubes. Ficoll-Paque density-gradient centrifugation was used to isolate PBMCs, with at least 6 million per sample. Trizol reagent was used to extract total RNA from the PBMCs, yielding at least 6 micrograms per sample. Naive CD45RAhigh/CD27high T cell percentages were measured by flow cytometry on a PBMC aliquot from every donor. Of note for this clonotype: Its antigen has not been determined. There are no base qualities to consult, and no much larger clone falls within one base.

The library came from 5' RACE. The reads were generated on an Illumina HiSeq 2500. A second about 7 to 12 cycle PCR used a sample-barcoded 5' primer and a J-beta primer mix. A unique molecular identifier was introduced onto each TCR beta cDNA molecule by a template-switch 5' adaptor carrying 12 random nucleotides. At least 3 million CDR3-containing paired-end reads were obtained from each sample. First-strand cDNA was synthesized from all RNA with the Mint cDNA synthesis kit, primed by a TRBC-specific oligonucleotide. Following uracil-DNA glycosylase treatment, all cDNA underwent a first 18-cycle PCR with the universal primers M1SS and BC2_uni_R. In the paper's pipeline: For normalization, 1 million high-quality reads, each with a distinct molecular identifier, were randomly selected from each sample. Reads with shared molecular identifiers were discarded instead of being binned into consensus sequences. CDR3 identification, clonotype clustering and error correction used MiTCR with a Q25 quality threshold and the strictest error-elimination algorithm. A nonparametric unseen species model with Euler transformation was used to estimate lower-bound total TCR beta diversity. The raw public reads went through TCRdb reprocessing: fastp at Q25, MiXCR clone calling, in-frame beta chains kept. Each entry is one CDR3 protein sequence, shown with its most common DNA and genes. The V and J calls here are based on TCRdb, not the publication. This sample holds approximately 800,000 distinct CDR3 sequences; more than 35% were observed only once. About a sixth of the sample rests with the top ten.

Counted from cysteine to phenylalanine, this CDR3 has 11 amino acids. Kept here is only the CDR3 DNA, which spans 33 bases and is read in frame from base 1. The germline V gene encodes CDR1 DFQATT and CDR2 SNEGSKA (reference sequence). The germline ends are 17 bases apart after V is trimmed by 5 bases and J by 13 bases. This receptor was obtained from an elderly man in good health. The rearrangement combines TRBV20-1 with TRBJ1-2; tentative D gene TRBD1, with 5 bases matching. Sequences were obtained from blood. The DNA is TGCAGTGCTTCGGGGACTCCGGGGCGCACCTTC. This translates into CSASGTPGRTF.